This record covers a single T cell receptor (beta chain). The data are from a study of T cells after yellow fever vaccination. Using its own MiXCR run on the 5' RACE reads, TCRdb lists one record per CDR3 protein. The data hold around 56,000 distinct CDR3 sequences, with 4.5% to 6% observed a single time. Sequenced here: PBMCs, either bulk or a sorted T-cell subset (CD4+, CD8+, memory, or dextramer-sorted; not recorded which), sampled on the day of the yellow fever booster vaccination. The sequence came from a man between 18 and 29 years old who received the YFV17D yellow fever vaccine.

The CDR3: CASSLEEPTVNEQFF. CDR3 sequence (DNA): TGCGCCAGCAGCTTGGAGGAGCCTACCGTGAATGAGCAGTTCTTC. V is TRBV5-1 and J is TRBJ2-1; D call uncertain. Trimming removed 0 bases from V and 7 bases from J, with 14 bases in between. The CDR3 is 15 amino acids. Looked up from germline, CDR1 is SGHRS and CDR2 is YFSETQ.